The clone carrying this T cell receptor (beta chain) qualifies as medium-sized. Antigen unknown. Findings and limits, study-wide: Greatest tumor Treg TCR overlap was with tumor naive CD4+ cells.

Germline CDR1 reads LGHNA; CDR2 reads YSLEER. The CDR3 extends over 15 amino acids. The V gene end was trimmed by 1 base and the J gene end by 1 base; junction bases not matched to a gene: 2. After constant-region reverse-primer amplification, full-length variable regions underwent semi-nested PCR with Nested Universal Primer A. TCRdb re-derived calls from the 5' RACE reads in MiXCR, one entry per CDR3 protein. The sample shows around 29,000 distinct CDR3 sequences, about 25% of them seen only once. V is TRBV4-3 and J is TRBJ2-3; TRBD1 matches 7 bases. The receptor comes from a female donor with breast cancer. The sequenced sample was naive CD4+ T cells sorted from a lymph node. Indicated subset: naive CD4+ T cells, CD4+CD45RA+CD25-. CDR3 DNA sequence: TGCGCCAGCAGCCAAGGGACAGGACGCACAGATACGCAGTATTTT. Its protein is CASSQGTGRTDTQYF.